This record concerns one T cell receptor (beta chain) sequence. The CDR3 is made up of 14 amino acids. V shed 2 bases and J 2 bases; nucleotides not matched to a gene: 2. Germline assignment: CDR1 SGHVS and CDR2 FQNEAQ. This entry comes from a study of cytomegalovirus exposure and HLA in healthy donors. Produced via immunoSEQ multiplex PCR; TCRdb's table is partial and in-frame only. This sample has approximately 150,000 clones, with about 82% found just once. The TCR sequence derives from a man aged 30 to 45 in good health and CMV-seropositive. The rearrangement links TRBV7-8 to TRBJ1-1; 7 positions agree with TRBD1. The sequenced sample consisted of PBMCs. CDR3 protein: CASSLSGGNTEAFF. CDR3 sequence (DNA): TGTGCCAGCAGCTTATCAGGGGGTAACACTGAAGCTTTCTTT. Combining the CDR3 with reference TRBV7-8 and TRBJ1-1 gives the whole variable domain GAGVSQSPRYKVAKRGQDVALRCDPISGHVSLFWYQQALGQGPEFLTYFQNEAQLDKSGLPSDRFFAERPEGSVSTLKIQRTQQEDSAVYLCASSLSGGNTEAFFGQGTRLTVV.